The next 11 T cell receptor beta chains were all read from a single sample in a study of blood T cells in healthy people across ages. With a J-beta primer mix and a sample-barcoded 5' primer, a second PCR ran roughly 7 to 11 cycles. TCRdb called the 5' RACE reads again in MiXCR, with one record for every CDR3 protein. The repertoire includes approximately 1.5 million distinct CDR3 sequences, about 35% of them detected once, and around 11% sits in the top ten. Sequenced input: blood. The receptors shown here come from a woman aged 25 to 45 in good health.

Concerning this clonotype itself: The germline gene is not matched at one end of the junction; a read error may be the cause. V and J are TRBV20-1 and TRBJ2-7; either TRBD1 or TRBD2 may fit D (5 bases each). The CDR3 is 11 residues long. CDR1 is DFQATT and CDR2 is SNEGSKA in the germline V gene (reference sequence). The CDR3 reads CSASSGTPAFF. The CDR3 DNA reads as TGCAGTGCTAGTTCGGGGACCCCGGCGTTCTTC.

This clonotype was seen a handful of times. The chain combines TRBV20-1 with TRBJ1-1, with TRBD1 matching 9 bases. Unmatched junction bases numbered 9, after V lost 6 bases and J lost 1 base. Germline lookup yields CDR1 DFQATT and CDR2 SNEGSKA (reference sequence). This CDR3 comprises 15 residues. In nucleotides, the CDR3 is TGCAGTGCCAAAGTGGGACAGGGACGGAACACTGAAGCTTTCTTT. Residues: CSAKVGQGRNTEAFF.

This clonotype has more than one count but fewer than ten. The DNA is left out, because the CDR3 cannot be placed on it with certainty; the CDR3 is given as TCRdb lists it. V gene TRBV21-1 combines with J gene TRBJ2-7; no DNA check was done on the table's D call, TRBD1. TRBV21-1 is described as a pseudogene. The CDR3 comprises 15 residues, both ends counted. The CDR3 here is CASSNWGQGNCEQYF.

The rearrangement joins TRBV20-1 to TRBJ2-7; D tentatively reads TRBD1 or TRBD2 (5 bases each). Trimming removed 5 bases from V and 2 bases from J, with 16 bases in between. The CDR3 totals 14 residues. CDR1 is DFQATT, CDR2 SNEGSKA, per germline (reference sequence). The CDR3 nucleotides are TGCAGTGCTGTACCGGGACGGAGGACCTACGAGCAGTACTTC. Its protein is CSAVPGRRTYEQYF.

On this clonotype itself: This CDR3 is missing its conserved last phenylalanine or tryptophan, likely due to a read error. The gene calls are TRBV3-1 and TRBJ2-3; TRBD2 agrees at 9 bases. V shed 2 bases, J shed 8 bases, and the junction held 11 bases outside the gene matches. CDR3 length: 16 residues. Per germline, CDR1 LGHDT and CDR2 YNNKEL (reference sequence). CDR3 bases: TGTGCCAGCAGCCAAATCCCGGGTAGCGGGAGAATTACGCAGTATTAT. Amino acids: CASSQIPGSGRITQYY.

The rearrangement uses TRBV6-4 and TRBJ2-1; TRBD2 matches at 15 bases. J lost 9 bases, V lost 5 bases, and 8 bases had no gene match. The CDR3 loop spans 16 amino acids. The germline gives CDR1 MRHNA, CDR2 SNTAGT. The CDR3 DNA is TGTGCCAGCAGTCGGACTAGCGGGGGGGCTGTTGGTGAGCAGTTCTTC. It is translated as CASSRTSGGAVGEQFF.

This clonotype turned up a few times. V usage is TRBV9 and J usage is TRBJ2-7, with D unresolved. The CDR3 loop spans 15 amino acids. V gave up 4 bases and J gave up 3 bases, with 17 bases separating them. Germline CDR1 reads SGDLS; CDR2 reads YYNGEE. CDR3: CASSSVERARYEQYF. The CDR3 region has the DNA TGTGCCAGCAGCTCTGTGGAACGGGCCCGCTACGAGCAGTACTTC.

The chain carries TRBV10-3 and TRBJ1-1; tentative D call: TRBD1 (5 bases). This CDR3 has 13 residues. Germline V gene sequence: CDR1 ENHRY, CDR2 SYGVKD. The CDR3 nucleotides are TGTGCTACCGGGACGGGGGGGAACACTGAAGCTTTCTTT. Its protein product is CATGTGGNTEAFF.

V is TRBV29-1 and J is TRBJ2-4; D tentatively reads TRBD1 or TRBD2 (5 bases each). V gave up 5 bases and J gave up 1 base, with 18 bases separating them. The germline CDR1 and CDR2 sequences are SQVTM and ANQGSEA. The CDR3 is 16 amino acids. Here the CDR3 reads CSVIIMGDYAKNIQYF. CDR3 nucleotides: TGCAGCGTTATCATTATGGGGGATTACGCCAAAAACATTCAGTACTTC.

The chain employs TRBV20-1 and TRBJ1-6, with TRBD1 as a possible D gene (6 bases). Per germline, CDR1 DFQATT and CDR2 SNEGSKA (reference sequence). This CDR3 has 14 amino acids. V shed 0 bases and J shed 7 bases, with 10 bases lying between them. CDR3 loop: CSAREGRGNSPLHF. The CDR3 nucleotides are TGCAGTGCTAGAGAGGGCAGGGGAAATTCACCCCTCCACTTT.

Comments on this clonotype: Possible read error: a much larger clone is one base away. The J gene is TRBJ2-5, the V gene TRBV6-1; D uncertain. Germline lookup yields CDR1 MNHNS and CDR2 SASEGT. Trimming took 1 base from V and 11 from J, leaving 14 bases between them. There are 13 residues in the CDR3. CDR3 in amino acids: CASSEEVYYGQYF. CDR3 DNA: TGTGCCAGCAGTGAAGAGGTTTACTACGGGCAGTACTTC.